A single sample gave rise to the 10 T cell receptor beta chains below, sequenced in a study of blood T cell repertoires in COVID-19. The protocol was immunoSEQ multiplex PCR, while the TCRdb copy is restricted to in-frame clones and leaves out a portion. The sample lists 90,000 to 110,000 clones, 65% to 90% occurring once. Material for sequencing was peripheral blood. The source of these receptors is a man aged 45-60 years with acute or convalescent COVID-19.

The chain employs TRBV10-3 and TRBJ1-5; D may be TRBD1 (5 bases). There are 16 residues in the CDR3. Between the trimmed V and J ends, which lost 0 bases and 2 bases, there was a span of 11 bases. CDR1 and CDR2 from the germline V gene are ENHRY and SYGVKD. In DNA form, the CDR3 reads TGTGCCATCAGTGAGTCCGGGGGACTGGGCAATCAGCCCCAGCATTTT. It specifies CAISESGGLGNQPQHF.

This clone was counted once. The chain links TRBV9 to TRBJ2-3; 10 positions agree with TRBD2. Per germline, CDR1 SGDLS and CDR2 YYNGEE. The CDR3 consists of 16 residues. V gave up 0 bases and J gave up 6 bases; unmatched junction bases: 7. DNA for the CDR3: TGTGCCAGCAGCGTAGAGGCTAGCGGGAGTGGGGATACGCAGTATTTT. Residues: CASSVEASGSGDTQYF.

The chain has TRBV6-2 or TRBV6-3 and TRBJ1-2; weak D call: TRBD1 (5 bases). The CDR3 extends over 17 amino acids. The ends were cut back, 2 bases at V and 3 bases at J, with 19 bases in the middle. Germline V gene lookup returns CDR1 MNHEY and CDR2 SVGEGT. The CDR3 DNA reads TGTGCCAGCAGTTACAGGGGATTAATAGGATGGGACTATGGCTACACCTTC. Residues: CASSYRGLIGWDYGYTF.

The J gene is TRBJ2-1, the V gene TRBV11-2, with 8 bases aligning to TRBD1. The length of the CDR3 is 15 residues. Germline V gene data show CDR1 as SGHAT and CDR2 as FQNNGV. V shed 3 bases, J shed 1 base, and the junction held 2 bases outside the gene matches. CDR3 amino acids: CASSFTGGSYNEQFF. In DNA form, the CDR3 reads TGTGCCAGCAGCTTCACAGGGGGTTCCTACAATGAGCAGTTCTTC.

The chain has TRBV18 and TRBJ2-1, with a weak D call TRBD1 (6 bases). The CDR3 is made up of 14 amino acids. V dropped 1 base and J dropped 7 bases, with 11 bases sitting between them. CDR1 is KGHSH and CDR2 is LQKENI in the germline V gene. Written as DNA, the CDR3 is TGTGCCAGCTCACCACTGGGGCAGGGGAATGAGCAGTTCTTC. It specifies CASSPLGQGNEQFF.

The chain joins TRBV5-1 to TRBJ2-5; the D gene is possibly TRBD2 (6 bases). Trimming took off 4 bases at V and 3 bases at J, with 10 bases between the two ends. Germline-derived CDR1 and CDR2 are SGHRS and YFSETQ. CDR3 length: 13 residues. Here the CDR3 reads CASSPGLEETQYF. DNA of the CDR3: TGCGCCAGCAGCCCGGGACTCGAAGAGACCCAGTACTTC.

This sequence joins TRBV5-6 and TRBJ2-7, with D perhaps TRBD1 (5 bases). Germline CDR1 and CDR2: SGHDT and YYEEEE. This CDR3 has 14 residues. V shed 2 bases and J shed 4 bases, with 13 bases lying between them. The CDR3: CASSLGRAGYEQYF. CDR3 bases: TGTGCCAGCAGCTTAGGCAGGGCAGGATACGAGCAGTACTTC. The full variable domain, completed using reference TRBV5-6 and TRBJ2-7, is DAGVTQSPTHLIKTRGQQVTLRCSPKSGHDTVSWYQQALGQGPQFIFQYYEEEERQRGNFPDRFSGHQFPNYSSELNVNALLLGDSALYLCASSLGRAGYEQYFGPGTRLTVT.

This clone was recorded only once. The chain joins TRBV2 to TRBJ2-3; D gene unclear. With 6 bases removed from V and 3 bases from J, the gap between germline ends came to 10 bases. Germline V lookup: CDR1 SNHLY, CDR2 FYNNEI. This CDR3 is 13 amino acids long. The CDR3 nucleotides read TGTGCCAGCAGCGAGCTCCATACAGATACGCAGTATTTT. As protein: CASSELHTDTQYF.

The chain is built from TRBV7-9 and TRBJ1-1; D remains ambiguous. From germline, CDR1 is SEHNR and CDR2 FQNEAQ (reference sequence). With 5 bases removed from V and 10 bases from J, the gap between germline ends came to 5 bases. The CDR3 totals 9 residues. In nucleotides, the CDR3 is TGTGCCAGCAGCCCGAGAGCTTTCTTT. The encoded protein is CASSPRAFF. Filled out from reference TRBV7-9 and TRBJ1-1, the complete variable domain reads DTGVSQNPRHKITKRGQNVTFRCDPISEHNRLYWYRQTLGQGPEFLTYFQNEAQLEKSRLLSDRFSAERPKGSFSTLEIQRTEQGDSAMYLCASSPRAFFGQGTRLTVV.

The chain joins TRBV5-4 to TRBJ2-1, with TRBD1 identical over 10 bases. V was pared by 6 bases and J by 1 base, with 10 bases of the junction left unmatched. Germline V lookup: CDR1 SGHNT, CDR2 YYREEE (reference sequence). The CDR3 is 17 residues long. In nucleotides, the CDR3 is TGTGCCAGCAACAAATGGACAGGGGGGACGTCCTACAATGAGCAGTTCTTC. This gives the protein CASNKWTGGTSYNEQFF.